One and the same sample provided the 5 T cell receptor beta chains below, sequenced in a study of blood T cell repertoires in COVID-19. Libraries were prepared by immunoSEQ multiplex PCR; TCRdb keeps only in-frame clonotypes and omits some of them. Among approximately 180,000 clones listed, 80% to 90% were seen once. The source material was PBMCs or T cells enriched from blood (not recorded which). These receptors came from a woman aged 35 to 49 with acute COVID-19.

Here the CDR3 DNA reads TGTGCCAGCAGTGACGGGGGGGCCAGCACAGATACGCAGTATTTT. It yields the protein CASSDGGASTDTQYF. This chain uses TRBV6-4 with TRBJ2-3, with D possibly matching TRBD2 (7 bases). CDR1 and CDR2 (germline): MRHNA, SNTAGT. The CDR3 is made up of 15 amino acids. Trimming removed 2 bases at V and 0 bases at J, with 9 bases between.

Here the CDR3 DNA reads TGTGCCAGCATCGGACAGTTTGGAGACACCTTC. Encoded protein: CASIGQFGDTF. This sequence joins TRBV6-5 and TRBJ1-2, with a weak D call TRBD1 (6 bases). This CDR3 contains 11 residues. The V end was cut by 7 bases, the J end by 12 bases, with 15 bases between. CDR1 and CDR2 (germline): MNHEY, SVGAGI.

The rearrangement links TRBV5-5 to TRBJ2-4, with 9 nucleotides matching TRBD1. Germline trimming cut 3 bases from V and 3 bases from J; bases unmatched to any gene: 10. Germline V gene lookup returns CDR1 SGHKS and CDR2 YYEKEE (reference sequence). The CDR3 runs 17 residues. The DNA of the CDR3 is TGTGCCAGCAGCTCAGAGCCCGGGACAGGGAGCAAAAACATTCAGTACTTC. Amino acids: CASSSEPGTGSKNIQYF.

The V call is TRBV6-2 or TRBV6-3, the J call TRBJ2-3; 11 positions match TRBD2. The CDR3 is made up of 21 amino acids. CDR1 is MNHEY, CDR2 SVGEGT, per germline. V was pared by 1 base and J by 0 bases, with 15 bases of the junction left unmatched. CDR3 region: CASSYLPLTGTSGTSTDTQYF. The CDR3 nucleotides are TGTGCCAGCAGTTACTTACCCTTAACCGGGACTAGCGGAACTAGCACAGATACGCAGTATTTT.

The chain combines TRBV28 with TRBJ2-3; 10 bases map to TRBD1. Germline V gene lookup returns CDR1 MDHEN and CDR2 SYDVKM. V trimming: 3 bases; J trimming: 2 bases; junction bases outside the gene matches: 14. The CDR3 covers 19 residues. DNA for the CDR3: TGTGCCAGCAGTTTGCCTAACGGAAGTGGACAGGGGGTCACAGATACGCAGTATTTT. Its translation: CASSLPNGSGQGVTDTQYF. The complete variable domain, with remaining parts taken from reference TRBV28 and TRBJ2-3, reads DVKVTQSSRYLVKRTGEKVFLECVQDMDHENMFWYRQDPGLGLRLIYFSYDVKMKEKGDIPEGYSVSREKKERFSLILESASTNQTSMYLCASSLPNGSGQGVTDTQYFGPGTRLTVL.